The T cell receptor beta chain described here comes from a study of blood T cell repertoires in COVID-19. The CDR3 extends over 13 amino acids. The V gene lost 5 bases and the J gene lost 8 bases, with 10 bases spanning the gap. CDR1 and CDR2 from the germline V gene are SGHTA and FQGNSA. Clones were read by immunoSEQ multiplex PCR, and TCRdb kept only the in-frame ones, dropping some. Of 250,000 to 300,000 clones listed, less than 85% are singletons. The origin of this receptor is a woman in her late teens or twenties with acute or convalescent COVID-19. Sequencing was performed on peripheral blood. V usage is TRBV7-2 and J usage is TRBJ1-6, with D perhaps matching TRBD1 (6 bases). The CDR3, as DNA: TGTGCCAGCAGCGACAGGCGTGATTCACCCCTCCACTTT. Its protein product is CASSDRRDSPLHF.